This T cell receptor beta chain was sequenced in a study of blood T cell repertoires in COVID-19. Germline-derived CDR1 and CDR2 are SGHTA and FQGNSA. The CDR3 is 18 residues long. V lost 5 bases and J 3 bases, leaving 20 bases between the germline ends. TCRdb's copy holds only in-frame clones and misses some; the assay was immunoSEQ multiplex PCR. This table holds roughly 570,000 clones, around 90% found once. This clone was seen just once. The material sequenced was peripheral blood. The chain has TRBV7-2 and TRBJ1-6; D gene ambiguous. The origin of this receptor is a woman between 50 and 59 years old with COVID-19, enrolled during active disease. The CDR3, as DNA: TGTGCCAGCAGCCAGCCCGGCGGGCGGCTGGTCTATAATTCACCCCTCCACTTT. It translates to CASSQPGGRLVYNSPLHF.